The sequence of this TCR beta chain was determined in a study of graft-versus-host responses after intestinal transplantation. Study-level background: Anti-thymocyte globulin was used for induction in all recipients, who then took tacrolimus and steroids for 2 to 4 years. General observations from the study: After transplant, early declines in HvG clones were associated with peak levels of circulating GvH clones. GvH clones turned up in recipient marrow; some had shown up first in ileum or blood.

Profiled with immunoSEQ multiplex PCR; TCRdb holds only in-frame clones, not every one. The sample includes 40,000 to 45,000 clones, approximately 95% seen only once; the top ten take around 0.53%. Germline values: CDR1 SEHNR, CDR2 FQNEAQ (reference sequence). This CDR3 contains 15 residues. V trimming: 5 bases; J trimming: 5 bases; junction bases outside the gene matches: 12. Points on this clone: Its antigen is currently unknown.

This chain joins TRBV7-9 and TRBJ2-7; 7 bases are shared with TRBD1. This TCR was recovered from a human donor who was the organ donor for an intestinal transplant. The specimen was unstimulated CD8+ T cells sorted from spleen or lymph node cells, collected before transplant. The DNA of the CDR3 is TGTGCCAGCAGCCCCAGCGAGGACAGGCGGAACGAGCAGTACTTC. This encodes CASSPSEDRRNEQYF.